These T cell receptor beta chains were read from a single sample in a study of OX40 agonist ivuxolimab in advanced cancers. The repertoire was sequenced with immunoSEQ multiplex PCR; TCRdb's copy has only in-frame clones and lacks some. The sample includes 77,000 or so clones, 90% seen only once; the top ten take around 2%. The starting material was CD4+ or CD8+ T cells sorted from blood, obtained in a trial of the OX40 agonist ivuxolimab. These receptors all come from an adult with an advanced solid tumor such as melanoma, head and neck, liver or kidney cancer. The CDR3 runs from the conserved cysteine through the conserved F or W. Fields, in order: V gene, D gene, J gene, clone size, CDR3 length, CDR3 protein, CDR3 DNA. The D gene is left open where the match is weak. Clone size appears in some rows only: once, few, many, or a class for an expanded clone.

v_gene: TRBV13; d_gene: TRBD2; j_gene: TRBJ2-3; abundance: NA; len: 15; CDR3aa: CASRPILAATDTQYF; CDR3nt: TGTGCCAGCAGACCTATACTAGCGGCCACAGATACGCAGTATTTT
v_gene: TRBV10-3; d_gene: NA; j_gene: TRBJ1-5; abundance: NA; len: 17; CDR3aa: CAISEPDGARGNQPQHF; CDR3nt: TGTGCCATCAGTGAACCCGACGGGGCCCGAGGGAATCAGCCCCAGCATTTT
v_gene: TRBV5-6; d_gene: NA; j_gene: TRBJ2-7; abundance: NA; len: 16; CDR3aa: CASSWGPGTTAHEQYF; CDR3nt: TGTGCCAGCAGCTGGGGACCCGGGACCACGGCCCACGAGCAGTACTTC
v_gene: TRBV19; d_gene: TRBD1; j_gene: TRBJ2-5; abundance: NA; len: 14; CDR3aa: CASSIPGTGETQYF; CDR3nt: TGTGCCAGTAGTATCCCCGGGACAGGAGAGACCCAGTACTTC
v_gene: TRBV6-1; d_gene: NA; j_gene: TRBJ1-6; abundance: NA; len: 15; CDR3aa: CASRGGGVTGSPLHF; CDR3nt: TGTGCCAGCAGGGGGGGAGGGGTTACAGGTTCACCCCTCCACTTT
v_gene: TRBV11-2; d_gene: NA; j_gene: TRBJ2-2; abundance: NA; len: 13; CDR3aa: CASSLVATGELFF; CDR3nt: TGTGCCAGCAGCTTAGTGGCCACCGGGGAGCTGTTTTTT
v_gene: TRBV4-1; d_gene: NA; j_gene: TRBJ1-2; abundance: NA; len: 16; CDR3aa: CASSQEIAQRLFGYTF; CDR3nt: TGCGCCAGCAGCCAAGAAATCGCCCAGAGGCTATTTGGCTACACCTTC
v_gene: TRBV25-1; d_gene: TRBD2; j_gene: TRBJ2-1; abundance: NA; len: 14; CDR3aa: CASRGTTLYNEQFF; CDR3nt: TGTGCCAGCAGGGGGACTACCCTCTACAATGAGCAGTTCTTC
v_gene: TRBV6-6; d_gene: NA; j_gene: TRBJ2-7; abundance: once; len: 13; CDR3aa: CASRVTTSYEQYF; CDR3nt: TGTGCCAGCAGGGTGACTACCTCCTACGAGCAGTACTTC
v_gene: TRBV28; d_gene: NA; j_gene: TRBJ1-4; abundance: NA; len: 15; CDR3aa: CASSLQGATNEKLFF; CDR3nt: TGTGCCAGCAGTTTACAGGGAGCAACTAATGAAAAACTGTTTTTT
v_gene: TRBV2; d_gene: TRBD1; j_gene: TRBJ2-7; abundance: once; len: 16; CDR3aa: CASSFWPGQISYEQYF; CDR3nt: TGTGCCAGCAGTTTCTGGCCGGGACAGATCTCCTACGAGCAGTACTTC
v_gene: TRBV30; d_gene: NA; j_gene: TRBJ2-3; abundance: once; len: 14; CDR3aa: CAWSKMVTTDTQYF; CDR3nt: TGTGCCTGGAGTAAAATGGTGACCACAGATACGCAGTATTTT
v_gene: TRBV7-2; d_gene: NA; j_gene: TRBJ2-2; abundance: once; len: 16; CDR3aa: CASSLISLGAAGELFF; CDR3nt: TGTGCCAGCAGCTTGATCTCGCTAGGGGCAGCCGGGGAGCTGTTTTTT
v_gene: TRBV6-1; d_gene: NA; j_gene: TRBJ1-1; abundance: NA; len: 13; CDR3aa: CASSPRTNTEAFF; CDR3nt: TGTGCCAGCAGTCCCCGGACGAACACTGAAGCTTTCTTT
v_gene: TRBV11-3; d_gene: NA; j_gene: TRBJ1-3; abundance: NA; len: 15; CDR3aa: CASSLGPAPGNTIYF; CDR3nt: TGTGCCAGCAGCTTAGGGCCGGCTCCCGGAAACACCATATATTTT
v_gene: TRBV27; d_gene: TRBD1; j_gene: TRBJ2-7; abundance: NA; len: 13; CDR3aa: CASSRQGSYEQYF; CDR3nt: TGTGCCAGCAGTCGACAGGGCTCCTACGAGCAGTACTTC
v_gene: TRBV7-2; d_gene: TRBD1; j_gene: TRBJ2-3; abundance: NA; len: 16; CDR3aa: CASSPGQGRGTDTQYF; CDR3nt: TGTGCCAGCAGCCCGGGACAGGGTAGAGGAACAGATACGCAGTATTTT
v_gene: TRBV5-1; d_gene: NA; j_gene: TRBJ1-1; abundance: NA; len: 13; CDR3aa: CASSLGVNTEAFF; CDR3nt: TGCGCCAGCAGCTTGGGAGTGAACACTGAAGCTTTCTTT
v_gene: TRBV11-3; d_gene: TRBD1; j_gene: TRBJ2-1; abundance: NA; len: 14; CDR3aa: CASSLLGGQGEQFF; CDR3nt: TGTGCCAGCAGCTTACTAGGGGGCCAAGGAGAGCAGTTCTTC
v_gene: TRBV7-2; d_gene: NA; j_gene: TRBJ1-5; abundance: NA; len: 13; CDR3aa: CASSASFNQPQHF; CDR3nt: TGTGCCAGCAGCGCAAGTTTCAATCAGCCCCAGCATTTT
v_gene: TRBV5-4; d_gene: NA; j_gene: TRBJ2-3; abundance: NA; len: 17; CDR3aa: CASSPSLRSREPDTQYF; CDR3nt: TGTGCCAGCAGCCCCTCCTTGAGGTCGAGGGAACCAGATACGCAGTATTTT
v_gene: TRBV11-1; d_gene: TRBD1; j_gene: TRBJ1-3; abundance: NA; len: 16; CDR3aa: CASSSRTGKIGNTIYF; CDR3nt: TGTGCCAGCAGCTCAAGGACAGGGAAGATTGGAAACACCATATATTTT
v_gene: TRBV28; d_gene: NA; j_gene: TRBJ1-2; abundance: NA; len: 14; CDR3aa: CASSPTRGYYGYTF; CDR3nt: TGTGCCAGCAGTCCCACGCGGGGGTACTATGGCTACACCTTC
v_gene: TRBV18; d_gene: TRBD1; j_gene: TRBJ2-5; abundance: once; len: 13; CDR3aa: CASFRDRGETQYF; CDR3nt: TGTGCCAGCTTCCGGGACAGGGGGGAGACCCAGTACTTC
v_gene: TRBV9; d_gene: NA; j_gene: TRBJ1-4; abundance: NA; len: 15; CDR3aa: CASSVGGQGTEKLFF; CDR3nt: TGTGCCAGCAGCGTAGGTGGGCAGGGGACTGAAAAACTGTTTTTT
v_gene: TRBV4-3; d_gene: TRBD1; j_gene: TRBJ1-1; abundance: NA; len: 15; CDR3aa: CASSPSPTGVERAFF; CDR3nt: TGCGCCAGCAGCCCAAGTCCGACAGGGGTAGAGAGAGCTTTCTTT
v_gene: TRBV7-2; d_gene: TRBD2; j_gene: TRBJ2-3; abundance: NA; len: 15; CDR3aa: CASSFVAGVPDTQYF; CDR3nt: TGTGCCAGCAGCTTTGTAGCGGGAGTCCCAGATACGCAGTATTTT
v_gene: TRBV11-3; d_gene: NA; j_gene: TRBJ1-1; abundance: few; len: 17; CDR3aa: CASSLDSPSGTKHEAFF; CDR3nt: TGTGCCAGCAGCTTAGATTCTCCTTCCGGGACAAAACATGAAGCTTTCTTT
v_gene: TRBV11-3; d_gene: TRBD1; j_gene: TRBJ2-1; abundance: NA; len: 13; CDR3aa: CASRDRGLDEQFF; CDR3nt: TGTGCCAGCAGAGACAGGGGGCTCGATGAGCAGTTCTTC
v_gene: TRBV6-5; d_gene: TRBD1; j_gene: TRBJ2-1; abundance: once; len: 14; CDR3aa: CASGRTGFYNEQFF; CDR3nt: TGTGCCAGCGGTCGGACAGGCTTCTACAATGAGCAGTTCTTC
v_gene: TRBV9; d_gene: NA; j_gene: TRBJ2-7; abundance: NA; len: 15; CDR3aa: CASSGSTGLPSEQYF; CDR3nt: TGTGCCAGCAGCGGTTCTACGGGACTCCCCTCCGAGCAGTACTTC
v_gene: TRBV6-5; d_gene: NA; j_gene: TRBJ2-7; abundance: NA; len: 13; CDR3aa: CASSYSRGNEQYF; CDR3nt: TGTGCCAGCAGTTACTCGAGGGGCAACGAGCAGTACTTC
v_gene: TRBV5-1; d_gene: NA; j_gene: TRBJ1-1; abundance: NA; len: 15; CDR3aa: CASSLRTTGNTEAFF; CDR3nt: TGCGCCAGCAGCCTAAGGACGACAGGGAACACTGAAGCTTTCTTT
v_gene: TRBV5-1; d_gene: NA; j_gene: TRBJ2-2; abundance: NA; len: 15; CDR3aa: CASSLTRQDTGELFF; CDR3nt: TGCGCCAGCAGCTTGACGCGTCAGGACACCGGGGAGCTGTTTTTT
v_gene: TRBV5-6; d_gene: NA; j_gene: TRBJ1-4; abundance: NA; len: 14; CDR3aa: CASSLMGSGEKLFF; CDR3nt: TGTGCCAGCAGCTTGATGGGATCGGGCGAAAAACTGTTTTTT
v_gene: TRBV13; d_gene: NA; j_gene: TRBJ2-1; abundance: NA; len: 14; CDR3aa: CASSQKGGAHSGFF; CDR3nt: TGTGCCAGCAGCCAAAAGGGGGGAGCCCATTCAGGGTTCTTC
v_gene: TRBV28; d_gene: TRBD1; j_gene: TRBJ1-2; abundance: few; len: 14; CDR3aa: CASSLYDREGGYTF; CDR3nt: TGTGCCAGCAGTTTATATGACAGGGAGGGTGGCTACACCTTC
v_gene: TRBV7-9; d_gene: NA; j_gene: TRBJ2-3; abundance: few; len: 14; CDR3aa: CATGASGNTDTQYF; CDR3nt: TGTGCCACCGGAGCTTCCGGAAACACAGATACGCAGTATTTT
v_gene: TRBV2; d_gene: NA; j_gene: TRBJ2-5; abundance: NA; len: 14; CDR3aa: CASSNQIEGQTQYF; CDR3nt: TGTGCCAGCAGTAACCAAATAGAGGGGCAGACCCAGTACTTC
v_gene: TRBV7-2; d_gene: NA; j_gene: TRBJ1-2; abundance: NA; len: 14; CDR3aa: CASSFGQMNYGYTF; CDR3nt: TGTGCCAGCAGCTTCGGACAGATGAACTATGGCTACACCTTC
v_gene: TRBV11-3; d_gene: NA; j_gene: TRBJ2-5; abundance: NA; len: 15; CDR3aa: CASSLRMGIGETQYF; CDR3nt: TGTGCCAGCAGCTTACGGATGGGGATCGGAGAGACCCAGTACTTC
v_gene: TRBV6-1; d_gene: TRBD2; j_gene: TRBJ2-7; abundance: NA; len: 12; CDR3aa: CASGTSVYEQYF; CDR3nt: TGTGCCAGCGGGACTAGCGTCTACGAGCAGTACTTC
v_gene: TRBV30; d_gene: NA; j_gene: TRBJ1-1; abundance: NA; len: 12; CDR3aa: CAWDRGGTEAFF; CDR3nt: TGTGCCTGGGACAGAGGGGGGACTGAAGCTTTCTTT
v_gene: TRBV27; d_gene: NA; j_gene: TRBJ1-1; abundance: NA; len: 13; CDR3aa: CASSSTGRGEAFF; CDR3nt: TGTGCCAGCAGTAGTACAGGGCGGGGTGAAGCTTTCTTT